The T cell receptor (beta chain) described here comes from a study of vaccination effects on CD4 cells after COVID-19. Study-wide points: Clones that were induced by infection or by vaccine showed marked contraction late after vaccination.

Pools of viral peptides were used by the ViraFEST assay to expand antigen-specific CD4+ T cells ahead of sequencing. Scientists isolated CD4+ T cells after a roughly nine-day culture period ended. Nobody among the vaccine recipients had prior SARS-CoV-2 infection (nucleocapsid antibodies were negative). TCRdb's copy holds only in-frame clones and misses some; the assay was immunoSEQ multiplex PCR. The repertoire consists of 50,000 to 60,000 clones, with about two thirds occurring once and the leading ten covering approximately 16%. A word on this clone: Its antigen is undetermined.

Per germline, CDR1 SGHTA and CDR2 FQGNSA. V gave up 5 bases and J gave up 3 bases, with 13 bases separating them. CDR3 size: 14 residues. The V call is TRBV7-2, the J call TRBJ1-1; no definite D call. This clonotype was obtained from a human donor who received a COVID-19 vaccine. Source: CD4+ T cells from PBMCs cultured with SARS-CoV-2 spike peptides, taken before COVID-19 vaccination. For the CDR3, the DNA is TGTGCCAGCAGCCCCCACGGGCAGGACACTGAAGCTTTCTTT. Its protein is CASSPHGQDTEAFF.